The subject of this entry is one TCR beta chain. Its target is unknown. CDR3 length: 13 amino acids. Germline lookup yields CDR1 SGDLS and CDR2 YYNGEE. V shed 4 bases and J shed 5 bases, with 12 bases lying between them. This record belongs to a study of beta chain features in type 1 diabetes. Findings of the study overall: The study found moderately but significantly shorter TCRB CDR3s in all four CD4+ subsets of Type 1 diabetes patients.

Reverse transcription of all isolated RNA meant that expressed TCRB transcripts were sequenced. The assay was immunoSEQ multiplex PCR, and TCRdb's table has in-frame clones only and misses some. Of over 650,000 clones in the sample, about 14% were seen once. Source material: naive CD4+ T cells from blood. The origin of this receptor is a man in his late teens or twenties with type 1 diabetes. The chain recombines TRBV9 with TRBJ2-5; no firm D call. The CDR3 nucleotides are TGTGCCAGCAGCTTCGACATGGCGGAGACCCAGTACTTC. Translation: CASSFDMAETQYF. The variable domain in full, with the rest retrieved from reference TRBV9 and TRBJ2-5, is DSGVTQTPKHLITATGQRVTLRCSPRSGDLSVYWYQQSLDQGLQFLIQYYNGEERAKGNILERFSAQQFPDLHSELNLSSLELGDSALYFCASSFDMAETQYFGPGTRLLVL.